Below are 11 T cell receptor beta chains sequenced from a single sample in a study of blood T cell repertoires in COVID-19. Repertoires were generated with immunoSEQ multiplex PCR, while TCRdb's copy carries only in-frame clones and drops some. Of around 330,000 clones detected, about 87% appear once; the ten largest clones hold about 9.8%. Material: PBMCs or T cells enriched from blood (not recorded which). The receptor source for this set is a woman between 18 and 30 years old who had recovered from COVID-19.

This clone came up once. The rearrangement uses TRBV6-1 and TRBJ2-1; 8 nucleotides match TRBD2. The V gene's germline CDR1 is MNHNS and CDR2 SASEGT. The ends lost 4 bases at V and 6 bases at J; junction bases unmatched: 14. The CDR3 contains 17 residues. The DNA of the CDR3 is TGTGCCAGCAGTGTCCAGCGGGGGATCCTCAATCGCAATGAGCAGTTCTTC. Amino acids: CASSVQRGILNRNEQFF.

The chain couples TRBV10-3 to TRBJ1-1; unclear D gene. Trimming cost V 4 bases and J 1 base, with 13 bases left between them. The CDR3 extends over 15 amino acids. Germline CDR1 ENHRY, CDR2 SYGVKD. CDR3 sequence reads: CAISVLDSTNTEAFF. The CDR3 bases are TGTGCCATCAGTGTGTTGGACTCGACGAACACTGAAGCTTTCTTT.

The chain links TRBV6-6 to TRBJ1-5; D uncertain. The CDR3 loop spans 16 amino acids. Germline CDR1 is MNHNY and CDR2 is SVGAGI (reference sequence). Deletions cut 2 bases from V and 0 bases from J, with 11 bases between. The CDR3 bases are TGTGCCAGCAGTTACCCGGCGGGAAATAGCAATCAGCCCCAGCATTTT. It encodes CASSYPAGNSNQPQHF.

This clone was seen a single time. The chain employs TRBV6-5 and TRBJ1-2; D possibly corresponds to TRBD1 (6 bases). With 11 bases removed from V and 8 bases from J, the gap between germline ends came to 24 bases. The germline gives CDR1 MNHEY, CDR2 SVGAGI. The CDR3 covers 14 residues. The DNA of the CDR3 is TGTGCCGTCACCCCCGGGACCCATCAGGGGGGCTACACCTTC. It codes for CAVTPGTHQGGYTF.

This chain connects TRBV19 to TRBJ1-2, with 10 bases matching TRBD1. J was trimmed by 7 bases and V by 6 bases; bases with no gene match: 5. Germline V gene lookup returns CDR1 LNHDA and CDR2 SQIVND (reference sequence). The CDR3 length is 13 residues. CDR3 sequence: CASRTGTGVGYTF. CDR3 nucleotide sequence: TGTGCCAGTAGGACCGGGACAGGGGTTGGCTACACCTTC.

The rearrangement uses TRBV14 and TRBJ1-1, with D maybe TRBD1 (5 bases). CDR1 and CDR2 (germline): SGHDN, FVKESK. There are 13 residues in the CDR3. The V end was cut by 1 base, the J end by 8 bases, with 11 bases between. CDR3: CASSQVGGTEAFF. CDR3 sequence (DNA): TGTGCCAGCAGCCAAGTCGGGGGAACGGAAGCTTTCTTT.

The chain has TRBV28 and TRBJ1-5, with D unclear. Looked up from germline, CDR1 is MDHEN and CDR2 is SYDVKM. Trimming took off 4 bases at V and 0 bases at J, with 13 bases between the two ends. The CDR3 is made up of 16 amino acids. The DNA of the CDR3 is TGTGCCAGCAGTTATGGAGGGCGATATAGCAATCAGCCCCAGCATTTT. As protein: CASSYGGRYSNQPQHF.

This clone is labeled medium-sized. The chain is built from TRBV9 and TRBJ2-2; 10 nucleotides match TRBD1. This CDR3 has 17 amino acids. Trimming removed 0 bases from V and 1 base from J; junction bases left unmatched: 3. CDR1 SGDLS and CDR2 YYNGEE come from the germline V gene. CDR3 sequence reads: CASSVGRDRGNTGELFF. The CDR3 bases are TGTGCCAGCAGCGTAGGCCGGGACAGGGGGAACACCGGGGAGCTGTTTTTT. Drawing the rest from reference TRBV9 and TRBJ2-2, the complete variable domain is DSGVTQTPKHLITATGQRVTLRCSPRSGDLSVYWYQQSLDQGLQFLIQYYNGEERAKGNILERFSAQQFPDLHSELNLSSLELGDSALYFCASSVGRDRGNTGELFFGEGSRLTVL.

This clone was recorded a few times. This chain links TRBV9 with TRBJ2-5; D perhaps matches TRBD2 (6 bases). The length of the CDR3 is 15 residues. Germline CDR1 and CDR2: SGDLS and YYNGEE. V lost 0 bases and J lost 5, with 14 bases in between. DNA of the CDR3: TGTGCCAGCAGCGTAGGCGGGGCAATTGGGGAGACCCAGTACTTC. Its translation is CASSVGGAIGETQYF.

A note on this clone: This sample includes further DNA sequences coding for the same CDR3. V gene TRBV18 combines with J gene TRBJ1-3; 8 bases agree with TRBD1. With V trimmed by 2 bases and J by 1 base, 1 base remained unmatched. The CDR3 spans 15 residues. Germline lookup yields CDR1 KGHSH and CDR2 LQKENI. As DNA, the CDR3 is TGTGCCAGCTCACCAGGGACAGGATCTGGAAACACCATATATTTT. The encoded protein is CASSPGTGSGNTIYF.

This clone was detected a few times. The J gene is TRBJ1-4, the V gene TRBV29-1, with D unresolved. Germline CDR1 is SQVTM and CDR2 is ANQGSEA. The CDR3 sequence is 14 residues long. The V gene lost 2 bases and the J gene lost 4 bases, with 11 bases spanning the gap. CDR3 protein: CSVEPHSNNEKLFF. CDR3 nucleotides: TGCAGCGTTGAACCCCACAGTAATAATGAAAAACTGTTTTTT.